A selection of T cell receptor beta chains follows, all from one sample in a study of cytomegalovirus exposure and HLA in healthy donors. The assay was immunoSEQ multiplex PCR, and TCRdb's table has in-frame clones only and misses some. Of about 130,000 clones listed, 80% are singletons. What was sequenced was PBMCs. These receptor sequences come from a woman aged 35 to 49 in good health and CMV-seronegative. The CDR3 runs from the conserved cysteine through the conserved F or W. D genes are given only for firm matches. Size values are once, few and many counts, or a class for expanded clones, and some rows have none.

j_call d_call clone_size v_call cdr3_aa cdr3_nt
TRBJ1-5 . once TRBV27 CASSPLGGTMNQPQHF TGTGCCAGCAGTCCCCTTGGAGGGACCATGAATCAGCCCCAGCATTTT
TRBJ1-1 TRBD1 many TRBV10-3 CAISEVGQMNTEAFF TGTGCCATCAGTGAGGTGGGACAGATGAACACTGAAGCTTTCTTT
TRBJ1-2 . few TRBV2 CASTLASGEGNGYTF TGTGCCAGCACCCTCGCCTCCGGGGAGGGGAACGGCTACACCTTC
TRBJ2-2 . once TRBV5-4 CASSSASGPTGELFF TGTGCCAGCAGCTCGGCCAGCGGGCCCACCGGGGAGCTGTTTTTT
TRBJ1-2 TRBD1 . TRBV7-9 CASSLGDRSLYGYTF TGTGCCAGCAGCTTAGGGGACAGGAGCCTCTATGGCTACACCTTC
TRBJ2-3 TRBD1 . TRBV18 CASSPPYRGDTQYF TGTGCCAGCTCACCCCCCTACAGGGGAGATACGCAGTATTTT
TRBJ2-5 . . TRBV7-2 CASSLESVQETQYF TGTGCCAGCAGCTTAGAGTCAGTCCAAGAGACCCAGTACTTC
TRBJ1-6 . . TRBV18 CASSPGTRGDSPLHF TGTGCCAGCTCACCAGGGACGCGGGGGGATTCACCCCTCCACTTT
TRBJ2-5 . . TRBV19 CAVSGQGMQETQYF TGTGCCGTGAGTGGCCAGGGCATGCAAGAGACCCAGTACTTC
TRBJ1-6 TRBD1 . TRBV4-1 CASSQQIGRTGASPLHF TGCGCCAGCAGCCAACAAATTGGGAGGACAGGGGCCTCACCCCTCCACTTT
TRBJ2-1 TRBD2 . TRBV4-1 CASSQVLAGGLSSYNEQFF TGCGCCAGCAGCCAAGTCCTAGCGGGGGGCCTGAGCTCCTACAATGAGCAGTTCTTC
TRBJ1-6 . . TRBV5-1 CASSLAAGAENSPLHF TGCGCCAGCAGCTTGGCCGCGGGGGCGGAGAATTCACCCCTCCACTTT
TRBJ1-6 TRBD1 . TRBV2 CASAGTANSPLHF TGTGCCAGCGCCGGGACAGCTAATTCACCCCTCCACTTT
TRBJ2-1 . . TRBV19 CASGGNEQFF TGTGCCAGTGGGGGGAATGAGCAGTTCTTC
TRBJ2-7 . . TRBV7-9 CASSLGEEQYF TGTGCCAGCAGCTTAGGGGAGGAGCAGTACTTC
TRBJ2-3 . . TRBV5-1 CASSLGAADTQYF TGCGCCAGCAGCTTGGGTGCGGCGGATACGCAGTATTTT
TRBJ2-3 TRBD2 . TRBV4-3 CASSQSIGGVGSDTQYF TGCGCCAGCAGCCAATCTATTGGGGGGGTGGGTTCAGATACGCAGTATTTT
TRBJ1-2 TRBD1 . TRBV27 CASSLSPRQGWGYGYTF TGTGCCAGCAGTTTATCTCCCCGACAGGGCTGGGGCTATGGCTACACCTTC
TRBJ2-1 TRBD2 . TRBV15 CATSVLAGGYNEQFF TGTGCCACCAGCGTGCTAGCGGGGGGATACAATGAGCAGTTCTTC
TRBJ1-4 . . TRBV5-1 CASSYTGGDSEKLFF TGCGCCAGCAGCTACACGGGGGGGGATAGTGAAAAACTGTTTTTT
TRBJ2-7 TRBD2 . TRBV18 CASSPGGGYEQYF TGTGCCAGCTCACCCGGCGGGGGGTACGAGCAGTACTTC
TRBJ2-1 TRBD1 . TRBV6-1 CASSERWDREGNEQFF TGTGCCAGCAGTGAAAGGTGGGACAGGGAGGGCAATGAGCAGTTCTTC
TRBJ1-5 TRBD1 . TRBV19 CASTAGQGNQPQHF TGTGCCAGTACCGCGGGACAGGGCAATCAGCCCCAGCATTTT
TRBJ1-2 . . TRBV7-2 CASSLKGIYGYTF TGTGCCAGCAGCTTAAAGGGGATCTATGGCTACACCTTC
TRBJ2-1 TRBD2 . TRBV4-1 CASSLKGLASYNEQFF TGCGCCAGCAGCCTTAAGGGACTAGCCTCCTACAATGAGCAGTTCTTC
TRBJ1-1 . . TRBV5-1 CASSLVGVNTEAFF TGCGCCAGCAGCTTGGTGGGAGTGAACACTGAAGCTTTCTTT
TRBJ1-3 . few TRBV5-8 CASSVTGLGNTIYF TGTGCCAGCAGTGTTACAGGGTTAGGAAACACCATATATTTT
TRBJ2-7 . few TRBV6-6 CASSYSYGDYEQYF TGTGCCAGCAGTTACTCGTACGGTGATTACGAGCAGTACTTC
TRBJ1-2 . . TRBV18 CASSPSGYYGYTF TGTGCCAGCTCACCATCGGGGTACTATGGCTACACCTTC
TRBJ1-6 . . TRBV9 CASSTRGSNSPLHF TGTGCCAGCAGTACTCGGGGTTCAAATTCACCCCTCCACTTT
TRBJ2-2 . . TRBV19 CASSIRRGGPTGELFF TGTGCCAGTAGTATAAGAAGAGGAGGGCCCACCGGGGAGCTGTTTTTT
TRBJ2-7 . few TRBV12-5 CASGPTGNEQYF TGTGCTAGTGGACCGACAGGCAACGAGCAGTACTTC
TRBJ2-1 . few TRBV19 CASSMGRGGFYNEQFF TGTGCCAGTAGTATGGGTCGCGGGGGCTTCTACAATGAGCAGTTCTTC
TRBJ1-2 TRBD1 . TRBV7-2 CASSPQGDYGYTF TGTGCCAGCAGCCCGCAGGGGGACTATGGCTACACCTTC
TRBJ2-1 TRBD2 few TRBV4-3 CASSQDLAGEGNEQFF TGCGCCAGCAGCCAAGATCTAGCGGGAGAGGGCAATGAGCAGTTCTTC
TRBJ2-1 TRBD1 . TRBV5-1 CASSPPGQENSYNEQFF TGCGCCAGCAGCCCCCCGGGACAGGAAAACTCCTACAATGAGCAGTTCTTC
TRBJ2-1 . . TRBV5-4 CASSSWGLGSYNEQFF TGTGCCAGCAGCTCATGGGGACTGGGATCCTACAATGAGCAGTTCTTC
TRBJ2-3 TRBD2 . TRBV7-3 CASSQGLANTDTQYF TGTGCCAGCAGCCAGGGACTAGCGAACACAGATACGCAGTATTTT
TRBJ1-5 TRBD1 . TRBV5-4 CASSPGGSNQPQHF TGTGCCAGCAGCCCAGGGGGAAGCAATCAGCCCCAGCATTTT
TRBJ2-7 . . TRBV6-1 CASSESGGGVDEQYF TGTGCCAGCAGTGAATCGGGTGGGGGCGTCGACGAGCAGTACTTC
TRBJ2-7 . . TRBV5-4 CASSLTGADEQYF TGTGCCAGCAGCTTGACGGGAGCGGACGAGCAGTACTTC
TRBJ1-2 TRBD1 . TRBV4-2 CASSQENRGREGYTF TGTGCCAGCAGCCAGGAAAACAGGGGGCGCGAGGGCTACACCTTC
TRBJ2-1 TRBD2 . TRBV5-6 CASSWGLAGVTEQFF TGTGCCAGCAGCTGGGGACTAGCGGGAGTCACTGAGCAGTTCTTC
TRBJ2-3 TRBD2 . TRBV5-4 CASTSRIAGVDTQYF TGTGCCAGCACCAGTAGGATAGCGGGAGTAGATACGCAGTATTTT
TRBJ1-5 TRBD1 . TRBV30 CAWRHGTGSNQPQHF TGTGCCTGGAGGCACGGGACAGGTAGCAATCAGCCCCAGCATTTT
TRBJ2-1 TRBD2 . TRBV29-1 CSVETSGRAERDEQFF TGCAGCGTCGAAACTAGCGGGAGGGCCGAAAGGGATGAGCAGTTCTTC
TRBJ1-2 . once TRBV7-2 CASSLRFREGYTF TGTGCCAGCAGCTTAAGATTTCGCGAAGGCTACACCTTC
TRBJ2-7 TRBD1 . TRBV19 CASSISTGGYEQYF TGTGCCAGTAGTATCTCAACAGGGGGATACGAGCAGTACTTC
TRBJ2-1 TRBD2 . TRBV7-2 CASSLGGTSVNEQFF TGTGCCAGCAGCTTAGGAGGGACTAGCGTCAATGAGCAGTTCTTC
TRBJ1-1 . . TRBV6-6 CASSRAWNTEAFF TGTGCCAGCAGCCGAGCGTGGAACACTGAAGCTTTCTTT
TRBJ1-5 . . TRBV5-1 CASSESGGNQPQHF TGCGCCAGCAGCGAGTCAGGGGGCAATCAGCCCCAGCATTTT
TRBJ1-4 . once TRBV11-1 CASSRDSSHNEKLFF TGTGCCAGCAGTCGAGACAGTTCCCATAATGAAAAACTGTTTTTT
TRBJ2-7 TRBD2 . TRBV2 CASSELAGGSPYEQYF TGTGCCAGCAGTGAACTAGCGGGGGGATCTCCCTACGAGCAGTACTTC
TRBJ1-1 . . TRBV9 CASSYGGGTEAFF TGTGCCAGCAGCTACGGGGGGGGGACTGAAGCTTTCTTT
TRBJ2-7 TRBD1 few TRBV6-5 CASSYRGTGDEQYF TGTGCCAGCAGTTACCGGGGGACAGGGGACGAGCAGTACTTC
TRBJ2-7 . . TRBV29-1 CSVEVKGGSYEQYF TGCAGCGTTGAAGTTAAGGGAGGATCCTACGAGCAGTACTTC
TRBJ2-7 . . TRBV9 CASSVGPLSEQYF TGTGCCAGCAGCGTAGGTCCTCTCTCCGAGCAGTACTTC
TRBJ1-3 . few TRBV6-5 CASRQGRGNTIYF TGTGCCAGCAGACAGGGTCGGGGAAACACCATATATTTT
TRBJ1-5 . . TRBV18 CASSPPGVSNQPQHF TGTGCCAGCTCACCACCAGGAGTAAGCAATCAGCCCCAGCATTTT